The 8 T cell receptor beta chains given below trace back to one sample, sequenced in a study of T-cell reconstitution after alpha-beta-depleted transplantation in children. The TCRbeta library was prepared with unique molecular identifiers. TCRdb redid the calling of the PCR reads with MiXCR, one entry per CDR3 protein. Counted here are some 590,000 distinct CDR3 sequences, roughly a tenth occurring once; the ten biggest clones make up 4% to 5%. The starting material was PBMCs from the stem cell graft donor, obtained from the stem cell graft. These receptors were collected from a human donor who donated a stem cell graft to a child with acute myeloid leukemia.

A few counts support this clonotype. This chain links TRBV4-3 with TRBJ2-1; 10 nucleotides agree with TRBD1. Germline values: CDR1 LGHNA, CDR2 YSLEER. The CDR3 contains 15 residues. The V segment lost 3 bases and the J segment 3 bases; nucleotides outside the gene matches: 2. The CDR3 reads CASSHGTGDYNEQFF. The CDR3 DNA sequence: TGCGCCAGCAGCCACGGGACAGGGGACTACAATGAGCAGTTCTTC.

Only a few counts were recorded for this clonotype. V gene TRBV7-9 combines with J gene TRBJ1-4; D remains unclear. Germline V CDR1 and CDR2: SEHNR, FQNEAQ (reference sequence). Trimming left V 1 base short and J 8 bases short, with 11 bases between. The CDR3 totals 14 residues. CDR3 DNA sequence: TGTGCCAGCAGCTTAGATGGCAGTTGGGAAAAACTGTTTTTT. Protein product: CASSLDGSWEKLFF.

This clonotype was picked up a small number of times. The rearrangement uses TRBV9 and TRBJ2-1, with 13 nucleotides matching TRBD2. The CDR3 runs 15 residues. Germline assignment: CDR1 SGDLS and CDR2 YYNGEE. J gave up 9 bases and V 0 bases, and 3 bases lay outside the gene matches. The CDR3 DNA follows: TGTGCCAGCAGCGTAGGGACTAGCGGGAGCGGTGAGCAGTTCTTC. This gives the protein CASSVGTSGSGEQFF.

This clonotype was detected only a few times. V and J are TRBV24-1 and TRBJ1-5, with TRBD1 as a possible D gene (5 bases). This CDR3 comprises 13 residues. Germline V gene data show CDR1 as KGHDR and CDR2 as SFDVKD. V lost 4 bases and J lost 7, with 10 bases in between. CDR3 sequence (DNA): TGTGCCACCAGTGACAGGGTAGGACAGCCCCAGCATTTT. Translating gives CATSDRVGQPQHF.

This clonotype was observed many times. The junction differs from germline at one of its ends, possibly a read error. The V call is TRBV6-5, the J call TRBJ1-2; D unresolved. The CDR3 is 12 residues long. In germline, CDR1 is MNHEY, CDR2 SVGAGI. This CDR3 is CASSYSGRDWVF. In DNA, the CDR3 is TGTGCCAGCAGTTACTCGGGTCGGGATTGGGTCTTC.

This clonotype was detected only a few times. This chain links TRBV29-1 with TRBJ1-1, with D unclear. Trimming left V 1 base short and J 0 bases short, with 9 bases between. Germline values: CDR1 SQVTM, CDR2 ANQGSEA. CDR3 length: 14 amino acids. The CDR3 loop is CSVEGAGMNTEAFF. Here the CDR3 DNA reads TGCAGCGTTGAAGGGGCAGGCATGAACACTGAAGCTTTCTTT.

There are many counts of this clonotype. The CDR3 DNA sequence: TGCAGTGCTTCACCCCGACAGGTCTACGAGCAGTACTTC. Translating it yields CSASPRQVYEQYF. This sequence joins TRBV20-1 and TRBJ2-7; weak D call: TRBD1 (6 bases). This CDR3 is built from 13 residues. V lost 5 bases, J lost 3 bases, and 14 bases lay in between. The germline CDR1 and CDR2 sequences are DFQATT and SNEGSKA (reference sequence).

This clonotype has ten or more counts. This chain connects TRBV28 to TRBJ1-2; 8 bases agree with TRBD1. Germline V gene sequence: CDR1 MDHEN, CDR2 SYDVKM. V dropped 3 bases and J dropped 2; count of bases not matched to a gene: 11. The CDR3 is 17 residues long. The CDR3 DNA reads as TGTGCCAGCAGTTTGAGGACAGGGAAAGGGGCGAACTATGGCTACACCTTC. It specifies CASSLRTGKGANYGYTF.